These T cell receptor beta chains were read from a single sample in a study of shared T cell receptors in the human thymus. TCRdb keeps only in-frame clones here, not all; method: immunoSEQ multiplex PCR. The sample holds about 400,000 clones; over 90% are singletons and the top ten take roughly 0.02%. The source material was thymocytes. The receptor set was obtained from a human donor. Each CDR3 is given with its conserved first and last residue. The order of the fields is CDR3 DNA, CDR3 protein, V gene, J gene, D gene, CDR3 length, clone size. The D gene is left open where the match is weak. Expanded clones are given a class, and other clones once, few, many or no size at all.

CDR3 DNA: TGTGCCAGCAGCCAGACAGGGAGGAGCAATCAGCCCCAGCATTTT; CDR3 protein: CASSQTGRSNQPQHF; V gene: TRBV5-6; J gene: TRBJ1-5; D gene: TRBD1; CDR3 length: 15; clone size: once
CDR3 DNA: TGTGCCAGCAGCCGTGGGGAGGTGTGGGACCCTCATAGCAATCAGCCCCAGCATTTT; CDR3 protein: CASSRGEVWDPHSNQPQHF; V gene: TRBV28; J gene: TRBJ1-5; D gene: .; CDR3 length: 19; clone size: .
CDR3 DNA: TGTGCCAGCAGTTGGGACAGGGTAGGCCGGGAGGGCCAAAGCGAGCAGTACTTC; CDR3 protein: CASSWDRVGREGQSEQYF; V gene: TRBV2; J gene: TRBJ2-7; D gene: .; CDR3 length: 18; clone size: once
CDR3 DNA: TGTGCCAGCAGTTTTCCCGCTTCTGGCGAGCAGTACTTC; CDR3 protein: CASSFPASGEQYF; V gene: TRBV28; J gene: TRBJ2-7; D gene: .; CDR3 length: 13; clone size: .
CDR3 DNA: TGTGCCACCAGCAGAGCTAGCGGGAGGGTAGAGACCCAGTACTTC; CDR3 protein: CATSRASGRVETQYF; V gene: TRBV15; J gene: TRBJ2-5; D gene: TRBD2; CDR3 length: 15; clone size: .
CDR3 DNA: TGTGCCAGCATCCGACAGGGGAACACTGAAGCTTTCTTT; CDR3 protein: CASIRQGNTEAFF; V gene: TRBV25-1; J gene: TRBJ1-1; D gene: TRBD1; CDR3 length: 13; clone size: .
CDR3 DNA: TGTGCCAGCAGCCCACAGGGGCCTGGCACAGATACGCAGTATTTT; CDR3 protein: CASSPQGPGTDTQYF; V gene: TRBV7-3; J gene: TRBJ2-3; D gene: TRBD1; CDR3 length: 15; clone size: .
CDR3 DNA: TGTGCCAGCAACAGAAAGGGACAGGGTGTTCGTTGGGCTGAAGCTTTCTTT; CDR3 protein: CASNRKGQGVRWAEAFF; V gene: TRBV27; J gene: TRBJ1-1; D gene: TRBD1; CDR3 length: 17; clone size: .
CDR3 DNA: TGTGCCAGCAGCCATCCTTTGGGACCTTACTTC; CDR3 protein: CASSHPLGPYF; V gene: TRBV7-2; J gene: TRBJ2-7; D gene: .; CDR3 length: 11; clone size: .
CDR3 DNA: TGTGCCAGTAGTATTTTTGCAGACTTCTCTGGAAACACCATATATTTT; CDR3 protein: CASSIFADFSGNTIYF; V gene: TRBV19; J gene: TRBJ1-3; D gene: .; CDR3 length: 16; clone size: .
CDR3 DNA: TGCGCCAGCAGCCAAGATTTTCTAGGTTTTGAGGATTCACCCCTCCACTTT; CDR3 protein: CASSQDFLGFEDSPLHF; V gene: TRBV4-1; J gene: TRBJ1-6; D gene: .; CDR3 length: 17; clone size: .
CDR3 DNA: TGTGCTAGTGGTTTTGGATGGAACACTGAAGCTTTCTTT; CDR3 protein: CASGFGWNTEAFF; V gene: TRBV12-5; J gene: TRBJ1-1; D gene: .; CDR3 length: 13; clone size: .
CDR3 DNA: TGTGCCAGCAGCTTGGAACAGACCCCCTACGAGCAGTACTTC; CDR3 protein: CASSLEQTPYEQYF; V gene: TRBV5-6; J gene: TRBJ2-7; D gene: .; CDR3 length: 14; clone size: .
CDR3 DNA: TGCGCCAGCAGCCCCCGGACTAGCGGGAGCCAACCCGCGAGCTCCTACAATGAGCAGTTCTTC; CDR3 protein: CASSPRTSGSQPASSYNEQFF; V gene: TRBV5-1; J gene: TRBJ2-1; D gene: TRBD2; CDR3 length: 21; clone size: .
CDR3 DNA: TGTGCCAGCAGCTTGGCCAGGGGAGGTCAGCCCCAGCATTTT; CDR3 protein: CASSLARGGQPQHF; V gene: TRBV5-6; J gene: TRBJ1-5; D gene: .; CDR3 length: 14; clone size: .
CDR3 DNA: TGTGCCAGCAGCGCCTTGACTAGCCTGAATGAGCAGTTCTTC; CDR3 protein: CASSALTSLNEQFF; V gene: TRBV9; J gene: TRBJ2-1; D gene: TRBD2; CDR3 length: 14; clone size: .
CDR3 DNA: TGCGCCAGCAGCCAAGACCTAGCATCAGGAGAGACCCAGTACTTC; CDR3 protein: CASSQDLASGETQYF; V gene: TRBV4-1; J gene: TRBJ2-5; D gene: .; CDR3 length: 15; clone size: .
CDR3 DNA: TGTGCCAGCAGCGCACGGGCCTACGAGCAGTACTTC; CDR3 protein: CASSARAYEQYF; V gene: TRBV28; J gene: TRBJ2-7; D gene: .; CDR3 length: 12; clone size: .
CDR3 DNA: TGTGCCAGCAGCCTCGGACTAGCAAAGGAGCTCGGCACCGGGGAGCTGTTTTTT; CDR3 protein: CASSLGLAKELGTGELFF; V gene: TRBV7-2; J gene: TRBJ2-2; D gene: TRBD2; CDR3 length: 18; clone size: .
CDR3 DNA: TGTGCCAGCAGTTTTTCCGGCCGAGAGTTCTTC; CDR3 protein: CASSFSGREFF; V gene: TRBV27; J gene: TRBJ2-1; D gene: .; CDR3 length: 11; clone size: few
CDR3 DNA: TGTGCCAGTAGTATGTACACAGGGGCCGGCACAGATACGCAGTATTTT; CDR3 protein: CASSMYTGAGTDTQYF; V gene: TRBV19; J gene: TRBJ2-3; D gene: TRBD1; CDR3 length: 16; clone size: .
CDR3 DNA: TGTGCCAGCAGCAGTAACAGGGGGCGCGACAATGAGCAGTTCTTC; CDR3 protein: CASSSNRGRDNEQFF; V gene: TRBV6-6; J gene: TRBJ2-1; D gene: TRBD1; CDR3 length: 15; clone size: once